The sequence of this TCR beta chain was determined in a study of blood T cell repertoires in COVID-19 (dated by TCRdb to 2018 to 2021). With regard to the full study: Samples covering the acute and convalescent phases of COVID-19 were provided by collaborators in the United States, Italy and Spain. The material from the prospective study consisted of cDNA or gDNA derived from T cells, B-cell-depleted T cells, or PBMCs. The dataset comprised deeply sampled blood TCRbeta repertoires from subjects exposed to, actively infected with, or recovered from COVID-19. The repertoires were released in a freely available public database meant as a resource for research on the immune response to SARS-CoV-2. Samples were obtained from the ongoing ImmuneRACE study (first 160 participants) and from 1,254 subjects provided by 6 global collaborators. The sample metadata nearly always contained a de-identified subject ID, COVID-19 status, age in years and sex. HLA class I and class II types, where available, came from metadata supplied by the sample provider rather than from assay-based typing. Study-wide conclusions, independent of this receptor: How much clinical and demographic metadata was included differed by source and by participant, and the metadata was provided uncurated.

This clone was counted only a few times. Its antigen target is currently unknown. No much larger clone exists at a distance of one base, and base qualities are not known. The junction shows trimming of 4 bases on V and 5 bases on J, plus 19 bases between the germline ends. The germline V gene specifies SGDLS as CDR1 and YYNGEE as CDR2. Spanning cysteine to phenylalanine, the CDR3 consists of 16 amino acids. Only the CDR3 region is kept as DNA, spanning 48 bases read in frame from base 1. The immunoSEQ Assay, a bias-controlled multiplex PCR, was used to amplify TCRbeta CDR3 regions from genomic DNA. The authors processed their data as follows. The number of nucleated cells in each sample was estimated from the amplification of reference gene primers within the assay. Sequence reads were collapsed and filtered to measure the absolute abundance of every unique TCRbeta CDR3 rearrangement. For each sample, productive Simpson clonality was calculated as the square root of Simpson's diversity index over productive rearrangements. TCRdb took this table from immuneACCESS and kept in-frame rearrangements with V and J called. Such tables lack part of the clones; where checked against another copy, unresolved V genes explain under half of the gap, and the rest is unexplained. V, J and clone size reflect that table, while D and trimming were determined from the DNA. This sample is represented by more than 100,000 clones; almost 90% of them were singletons. The ten largest clones take up around 4.1% of the sample.

In Seattle, one collaborating source enrolled patients while the infection was active and tracked those patients longitudinally over the course of disease. Collaborating institutions collected whole blood in K2EDTA tubes following their own protocols. For TCRbeta analysis, collaborators shipped samples in one of three forms: frozen whole blood, isolated PBMCs, or DNA extracted from either of those sample types. This clonotype originated in a woman aged 55-75 years with COVID-19, enrolled during active disease. This receptor chain uses TRBV9 and TRBJ2-1; the D gene is possibly TRBD1, with 5 bases matching. The sequencing input was peripheral blood. CDR3 sequence: CASSPREVRGNNEQFF. The nucleotides are TGTGCCAGCAGCCCTAGAGAGGTAAGGGGAAACAATGAGCAGTTCTTC.